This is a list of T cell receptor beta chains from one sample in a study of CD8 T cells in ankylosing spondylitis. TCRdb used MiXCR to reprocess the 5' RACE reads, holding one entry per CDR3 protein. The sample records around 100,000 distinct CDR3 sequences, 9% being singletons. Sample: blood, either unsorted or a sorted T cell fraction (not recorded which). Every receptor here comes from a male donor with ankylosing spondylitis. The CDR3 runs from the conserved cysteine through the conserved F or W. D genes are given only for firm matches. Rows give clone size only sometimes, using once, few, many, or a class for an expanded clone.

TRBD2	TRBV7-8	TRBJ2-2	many	TGTGCCAGCAGCTCCTACGAGACTAGCGGTCACACCGGGGAGCTGTTTTTT	CASSSYETSGHTGELFF
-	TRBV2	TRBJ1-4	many	TGTGCCAGCAGTGATTCGGGGGACGAAAAACTGTTTTTT	CASSDSGDEKLFF
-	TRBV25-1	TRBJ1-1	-	TGTGCCAGCAGCGAACAGGGCTACACTGAAGCTTTCTTT	CASSEQGYTEAFF
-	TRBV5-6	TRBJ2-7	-	TGTGCCAGCAGCTTTGGTGTTGGCGAGAGCTCCTACGAGCAGTACTTC	CASSFGVGESSYEQYF
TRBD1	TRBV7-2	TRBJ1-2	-	TGTGCCAGCAGCGCCTGGACAGGGGACGGTTCCAATGGCTACACCTTC	CASSAWTGDGSNGYTF
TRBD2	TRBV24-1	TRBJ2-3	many	TGTGCCACCAGTCGTACCGGGACTAGCGGAGCTAGCACAGATACGCAGTATTTT	CATSRTGTSGASTDTQYF
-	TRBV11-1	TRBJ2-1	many	TGTGCCAGCAGCTTTAGTGGCGACAATGAGCAGTTCTTC	CASSFSGDNEQFF
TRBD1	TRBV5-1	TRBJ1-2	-	TGCGCCAGCAGCTTTACCGGGACAGGGGCCTATGGCTACACCTTC	CASSFTGTGAYGYTF
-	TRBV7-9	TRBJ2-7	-	TGTGCCAGCAGCCCCCGGAGGAGCTACGAGCAGTACTTC	CASSPRRSYEQYF
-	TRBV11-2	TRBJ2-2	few	TGTGCCAGCAGCCCCTTTGGGTCGACCGGGGAGCTGTTTTTT	CASSPFGSTGELFF
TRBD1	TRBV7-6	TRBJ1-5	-	TGTGCCAGCAGCCTCGGGACAGGGAGGACGAGACAGCCCCAGCATTTT	CASSLGTGRTRQPQHF
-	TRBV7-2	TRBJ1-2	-	TGTGCCAGCTTGGGTTCAGGCTTGGGCTACACCTTC	CASLGSGLGYTF
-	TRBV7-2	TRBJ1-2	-	TGTGCCAGCAGCTTAGAAGGGGTAGGGTGGGGCTACACCTTC	CASSLEGVGWGYTF
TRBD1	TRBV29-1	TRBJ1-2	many	TGCAGCGTTGGACAGGGGATTTATGGCTACACCTTC	CSVGQGIYGYTF
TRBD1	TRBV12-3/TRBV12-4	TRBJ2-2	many	TGTGCTTCAGAGGAGACAGGGCCGGCCGGGGAGCTGTTTTTT	CASEETGPAGELFF
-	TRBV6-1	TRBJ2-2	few	TGTGCCAGCAGTGAAGGGCTCCTCGGGGAGCTGTTTTTT	CASSEGLLGELFF
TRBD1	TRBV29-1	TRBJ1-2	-	TGCAGCGTTCGCACAGGGGAAAACTATGGCTACACCTTC	CSVRTGENYGYTF
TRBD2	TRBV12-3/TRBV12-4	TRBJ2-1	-	TGTGCCAGCAGTTTGGGCGGGAGGGATGAGCAGTTCTTC	CASSLGGRDEQFF
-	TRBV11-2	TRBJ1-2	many	TGTGCCAGCAGCTTACAGGGAGGGTATGGCTACACCTTC	CASSLQGGYGYTF
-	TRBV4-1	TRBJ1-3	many	TGCGCCAGCAGCCATTTGGAGGGTATTCGCACCATATATTTT	CASSHLEGIRTIYF
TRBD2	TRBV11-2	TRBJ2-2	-	TGTGCCAGCAGCTTAGATGCTAGCGGGAGGTATACCGGGGAGCTGTTTTTT	CASSLDASGRYTGELFF
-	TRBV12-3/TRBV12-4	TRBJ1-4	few	TGTGCCAGCAGTACCCGGACAGCCTATAATGAAAAACTGTTTTTT	CASSTRTAYNEKLFF
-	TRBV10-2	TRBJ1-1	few	TGCGCCAGCAGTGACAATGTAGGCACTGAAGCTTTCTTT	CASSDNVGTEAFF
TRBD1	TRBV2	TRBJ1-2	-	TGTGCCAGCAGTGAATGGGCGCAGGGGGTGAATGGCTACACCTTC	CASSEWAQGVNGYTF
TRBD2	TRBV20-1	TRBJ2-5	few	TGCAGTGCTATGCTAGCGGGAGGAATAGGGGAGACCCAGTACTTC	CSAMLAGGIGETQYF
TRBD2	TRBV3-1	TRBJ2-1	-	TGTGCCAGCAGCCGTCCGGGGGGAAGCTCCTACAATGAGCAGTTCTTC	CASSRPGGSSYNEQFF
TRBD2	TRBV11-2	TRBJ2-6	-	TGTGCCAGCAGCTCCCACGCTAGCGGGAGATTAATTGGGGCCAACGTCCTGACTTTC	CASSSHASGRLIGANVLTF
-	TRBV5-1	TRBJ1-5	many	TGCGCCAGCAGCTTGGCCGGCATCTTTCCGGGACAGCCCCAGCATTTT	CASSLAGIFPGQPQHF
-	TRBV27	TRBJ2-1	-	TGTGCCAGCGGAAAGTACAATGAGCAGTTCTTC	CASGKYNEQFF
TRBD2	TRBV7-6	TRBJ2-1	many	TGTGCCAGCAGCTTAGAACTAGCGGGAGGACTTGCCTACAATGAGCAGTTCTTC	CASSLELAGGLAYNEQFF
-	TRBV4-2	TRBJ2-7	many	TGTGCCAGCAGCCAAAACTTAGACAGAACCTACGAGCAGTACTTC	CASSQNLDRTYEQYF
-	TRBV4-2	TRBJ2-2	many	TGTGCCAGCAGCCCCCGGGCCGGAGGTGCCGCCGGGGAGCTGTTTTTT	CASSPRAGGAAGELFF
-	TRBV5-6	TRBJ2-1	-	TGTGCCAGCAGCTTGGGCCAACACAATGAGCAGTTCTTC	CASSLGQHNEQFF
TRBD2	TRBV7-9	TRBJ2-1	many	TGTGCCAGCAGCTTAGTGCTAGCGGGAGGACATGAGCAGTTCTTC	CASSLVLAGGHEQFF
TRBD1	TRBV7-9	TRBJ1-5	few	TGTGCCAGCAGCGGGGACAGGGAAAGCAATCAGCCCCAGCATTTT	CASSGDRESNQPQHF
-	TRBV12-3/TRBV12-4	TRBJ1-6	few	TGTGCCAGCAGTTTCGGACAGCCTAATTCACCCCTCCACTTT	CASSFGQPNSPLHF
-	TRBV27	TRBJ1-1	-	TGTGCCAGCAGTTTCTCGGGGTACGAAGCTTTCTTT	CASSFSGYEAFF
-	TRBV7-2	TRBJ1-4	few	TGTGCCAGCAGCTTAGTCGGGGGGTCTAATGAAAAACTGTTTTTT	CASSLVGGSNEKLFF
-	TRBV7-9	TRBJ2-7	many	TGTGCCAGCAGCTTATCCGGCAGCTCCTACGAGCAGTACTTC	CASSLSGSSYEQYF
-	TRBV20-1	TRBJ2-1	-	TGCAGTGCCCGACAGGACCCTTCCAGTACCTATTCTTACAATGAGCAGTTCTTC	CSARQDPSSTYSYNEQFF
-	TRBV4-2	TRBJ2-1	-	TGTGCCAGCAGCCAAGATCCGACTATCTACTCCTACAATGAGCAGTTCTTC	CASSQDPTIYSYNEQFF
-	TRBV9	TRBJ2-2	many	TGTGCCAGCAGCGTATTCGACACGTCCACCGGGGAGCTGTTTTTT	CASSVFDTSTGELFF
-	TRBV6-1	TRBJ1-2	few	TGTGCCAGCACGGGGAACTTTGGAGGCTACACCTTC	CASTGNFGGYTF